The 22 T cell receptor beta chains in this list originate from one sample, sequenced in a study of blood T cell repertoires in COVID-19. TCRdb's copy holds only in-frame clones and misses some; the assay was immunoSEQ multiplex PCR. The sample gives about 140,000 clones, around 80% of which show up once; around 4% is in the top ten. Sequenced sample: peripheral blood. These receptors were collected from a man in his sixties with acute or convalescent COVID-19.

The chain recombines TRBV6-1 with TRBJ2-7, with D possibly TRBD1 on 5 matching bases. Germline V gene sequence: CDR1 MNHNS, CDR2 SASEGT. The CDR3 contains 16 residues. The V end was cut by 3 bases, the J end by 0 bases, with 15 bases between. CDR3 protein: CASSDRTGASSYEQYF. CDR3 DNA sequence: TGTGCCAGCAGTGACAGAACAGGCGCCAGCTCCTACGAGCAGTACTTC.

The rearrangement uses TRBV9 and TRBJ2-3; TRBD2 aligns across 13 bases. The germline CDR1 and CDR2 sequences are SGDLS and YYNGEE. The CDR3 sequence is 16 residues long. Germline trimming cut 3 bases from V and 6 bases from J; bases unmatched to any gene: 7. The CDR3 sequence: CASSGGLAGVGDTQYF. The CDR3 region has the DNA TGTGCCAGCAGCGGAGGACTAGCGGGAGTAGGCGATACGCAGTATTTT.

This rearrangement joins TRBV7-9 to TRBJ1-6; D gene uncertain. Trimming left V 7 bases short and J 9 bases short, with 13 bases between. The germline V gene encodes CDR1 SEHNR and CDR2 FQNEAQ (reference sequence). The CDR3 is 13 amino acids. The chain's CDR3 is CASTPGGPSPLHF. As DNA, the CDR3 is TGTGCCAGCACCCCCGGCGGGCCTTCACCCCTCCACTTT. Variable domain in full (rest from reference TRBV7-9 and TRBJ1-6): DTGVSQNPRHKITKRGQNVTFRCDPISEHNRLYWYRQTLGQGPEFLTYFQNEAQLEKSRLLSDRFSAERPKGSFSTLEIQRTEQGDSAMYLCASTPGGPSPLHFGNGTRLTVT.

V and J are TRBV19 and TRBJ1-5, with D tentatively TRBD1 (5 bases). The germline CDR1 and CDR2 sequences are LNHDA and SQIVND (reference sequence). V lost 1 base to trimming and J lost 2 bases, with 15 bases between them. This CDR3 contains 17 residues. This chain's CDR3 is CASSIGGGDRRNQPQHF. The CDR3 nucleotides are TGTGCCAGTAGTATAGGTGGCGGGGACCGGCGCAATCAGCCCCAGCATTTT.

The DNA for the CDR3 is TGTGCCAGTAGTAGGGCAGGGTCGAACACTGAAGCTTTCTTT. It codes for CASSRAGSNTEAFF. This chain uses TRBV19 with TRBJ1-1; D perhaps matches TRBD1 (5 bases). Trimming pared 4 bases from V and 1 base from J, leaving 10 bases between. The germline V gene encodes CDR1 LNHDA and CDR2 SQIVND (reference sequence). CDR3 length: 14 residues.

V and J are TRBV6-2 or TRBV6-3 and TRBJ2-3; the match to TRBD2 covers 10 bases. This CDR3 has 17 amino acids. After removal of 0 bases from V and 2 bases from J, the junction contained 5 bases not matched to a gene. Germline CDR1 is MNHEY and CDR2 is SVGEGT. CDR3 DNA: TGTGCCAGCAGTTACTCGAGGACTAGCGGAAACACAGATACGCAGTATTTT. Protein product: CASSYSRTSGNTDTQYF.

The chain joins TRBV28 to TRBJ1-4; no definite D call. The germline V and J ends were trimmed by 2 bases and 4 bases, with 5 bases remaining between them. This CDR3 spans 13 amino acids. Germline assignment: CDR1 MDHEN and CDR2 SYDVKM. In nucleotides, the CDR3 is TGTGCCAGCAGTTTAACACATAATGAAAAACTGTTTTTT. It translates to CASSLTHNEKLFF.

The chain couples TRBV30 to TRBJ1-4; 7 bases line up with TRBD1. The CDR3 has 13 amino acids. The V segment lost 1 base and the J segment 8 bases; nucleotides outside the gene matches: 4. Germline CDR1 GTSNPN, CDR2 SVGIG (reference sequence). The CDR3, as DNA: TGTGCCTGGAGTGCCCTAGGGGGCGAAAAACTGTTTTTT. Translating gives CAWSALGGEKLFF.

This chain joins TRBV24-1 and TRBJ2-5, with 9 bases identical to TRBD2. From germline, CDR1 is KGHDR and CDR2 SFDVKD. Trimming took 2 bases from V and 4 from J; bases not matched to a gene: 10. The CDR3 is 17 amino acids. CDR3 sequence (DNA): TGTGCCACCAGTGATTCACATGTAGCGGGAGCAGGAGAGACCCAGTACTTC. Its translation is CATSDSHVAGAGETQYF.

The chain carries TRBV5-1 and TRBJ2-2, with TRBD1 as a possible D gene (6 bases). The CDR3 sequence is 14 residues long. Germline CDR1 and CDR2: SGHRS and YFSETQ. The V end lost 0 bases, the J end lost 3 bases, and 6 bases lay between the germline ends. In nucleotides, the CDR3 is TGCGCCAGCAGCTTGGCAGGGGACACCGGGGAGCTGTTTTTT. This translates into CASSLAGDTGELFF.

The V call is TRBV19, the J call TRBJ2-7; 10 positions match TRBD1. After removal of 5 bases from V and 3 bases from J, the junction contained 7 bases not matched to a gene. CDR3 length: 15 amino acids. Germline CDR1 LNHDA, CDR2 SQIVND (reference sequence). The CDR3 region has the DNA TGTGCCAGTAGTGACGGACAGGGGGGGATCTACGAGCAGTACTTC. It specifies CASSDGQGGIYEQYF.

This sequence joins TRBV28 and TRBJ1-3; 10 nucleotides match TRBD1. Germline assignment: CDR1 MDHEN and CDR2 SYDVKM. V lost 4 bases, J lost 4 bases, and 7 bases stayed unmatched. The CDR3 is 16 residues long. The DNA of the CDR3 is TGTGCCAGCAGTTCACCCGGACAGGGGGGGGGAAACACCATATATTTT. Translation: CASSSPGQGGGNTIYF. Together with reference TRBV28 and TRBJ1-3, the CDR3 gives the full variable domain: DVKVTQSSRYLVKRTGEKVFLECVQDMDHENMFWYRQDPGLGLRLIYFSYDVKMKEKGDIPEGYSVSREKKERFSLILESASTNQTSMYLCASSSPGQGGGNTIYFGEGSWLTVV.

The chain recombines TRBV7-9 with TRBJ2-7, with D possibly being TRBD1 (5 bases). V was shortened by 2 bases and J by 2 bases, with 13 bases between the two germline ends. The CDR3 length is 15 residues. CDR1 SEHNR and CDR2 FQNEAQ come from the germline V gene (reference sequence). This CDR3 is CASSLMSGATYEQYF. As DNA, the CDR3 is TGTGCCAGCAGCTTAATGTCTGGGGCAACCTACGAGCAGTACTTC.

The V gene is TRBV4-1, the J gene TRBJ2-5; unclear D gene. V dropped 1 base and J dropped 5 bases, with 11 bases sitting between them. The CDR3 spans 14 residues. CDR1 and CDR2 from the germline V gene are MGHRA and YSYEKL. The CDR3 is CASSQGTSVETQYF. DNA of the CDR3: TGCGCCAGCAGCCAAGGAACGAGCGTCGAGACCCAGTACTTC.

The chain combines TRBV28 with TRBJ1-4; perhaps TRBD1 as D (6 bases). Trimming took 7 bases from V and 5 from J, leaving 14 bases between them. Per germline, CDR1 MDHEN and CDR2 SYDVKM. CDR3 length: 14 residues. CDR3 coding DNA: TGTGCCAGCACTCTAGGGGGGGGGAATGAAAAACTGTTTTTT. Translation gives CASTLGGGNEKLFF. Full variable domain (remainder filled in from reference TRBV28 and TRBJ1-4): DVKVTQSSRYLVKRTGEKVFLECVQDMDHENMFWYRQDPGLGLRLIYFSYDVKMKEKGDIPEGYSVSREKKERFSLILESASTNQTSMYLCASTLGGGNEKLFFGSGTQLSVL.

The V gene is TRBV5-5, the J gene TRBJ1-4; the D gene is possibly TRBD1 (5 bases). The CDR3 runs to 15 residues. With 6 bases removed from V and 1 base from J, the gap between germline ends came to 13 bases. CDR1 is SGHKS and CDR2 is YYEKEE in the germline V gene (reference sequence). Written as DNA, the CDR3 is TGTGCCAGCAAATTAGGGGATAGAACTAATGAAAAACTGTTTTTT. It encodes CASKLGDRTNEKLFF.

The V gene is TRBV27, the J gene TRBJ1-4, with TRBD1 identical over 9 bases. The CDR3 length is 16 residues. From germline, CDR1 is MNHEY and CDR2 SMNVEV (reference sequence). J gave up 7 bases and V 3 bases, and 9 bases lay outside the gene matches. CDR3 region: CASSLILQGAVEKLFF. For the CDR3, the DNA is TGTGCCAGCAGTTTGATTCTACAGGGGGCCGTTGAAAAACTGTTTTTT.

This clone appeared a single time. The rearrangement uses TRBV19 and TRBJ1-5; D is unresolved. CDR1 LNHDA and CDR2 SQIVND come from the germline V gene (reference sequence). CDR3 length equals 16 residues. The V end was cut by 6 bases, the J end by 6 bases, with 21 bases between. The CDR3 nucleotides are TGTGCCAGTAGGGAATTGATGCGGCAGCCGGGTCAGCCCCAGCATTTT. Its translation: CASRELMRQPGQPQHF.

V gene TRBV18 combines with J gene TRBJ1-5; D is perhaps TRBD1 (6 bases). Germline assignment: CDR1 KGHSH and CDR2 LQKENI. This CDR3 is 16 amino acids long. V was pared by 3 bases and J by 3 bases, with 15 bases between. CDR3 in DNA: TGTGCCAGCTCACCCCAGGGGCCAGTTTCCAATCAGCCCCAGCATTTT. This encodes CASSPQGPVSNQPQHF.

This chain links TRBV7-3 with TRBJ2-7; the D gene is possibly TRBD2 (5 bases). This CDR3 is 13 amino acids long. Germline CDR1 is SGHTA and CDR2 is FQGTGA. The V end was cut by 5 bases, the J end by 3 bases, with 11 bases between. CDR3 region: CASSPEGRYEQYF. CDR3 nucleotides: TGTGCCAGCAGCCCTGAGGGCCGCTACGAGCAGTACTTC.

The chain couples TRBV6-2 or TRBV6-3 to TRBJ1-5, with unresolved D. This CDR3 region has 14 residues. The germline V gene encodes CDR1 MNHEY and CDR2 SVGEGT. Trimming pared 2 bases from V and 7 bases from J, leaving 12 bases between. The CDR3 DNA follows: TGTGCCAGCAGTTACGTCTCCGCGAACCAGCCCCAGCATTTT. This sequence encodes CASSYVSANQPQHF.

The chain carries TRBV6-5 and TRBJ1-1; 7 nucleotides match TRBD1. This CDR3 is built from 15 residues. Germline V gives CDR1 MNHEY, CDR2 SVGAGI. J lost 4 bases, V lost 6 bases, and 11 bases had no gene match. The CDR3 DNA reads as TGTGCCAGCAGAGGTTTACAGGGGCTTGGCACTGAAGCTTTCTTT. Encoded protein: CASRGLQGLGTEAFF.